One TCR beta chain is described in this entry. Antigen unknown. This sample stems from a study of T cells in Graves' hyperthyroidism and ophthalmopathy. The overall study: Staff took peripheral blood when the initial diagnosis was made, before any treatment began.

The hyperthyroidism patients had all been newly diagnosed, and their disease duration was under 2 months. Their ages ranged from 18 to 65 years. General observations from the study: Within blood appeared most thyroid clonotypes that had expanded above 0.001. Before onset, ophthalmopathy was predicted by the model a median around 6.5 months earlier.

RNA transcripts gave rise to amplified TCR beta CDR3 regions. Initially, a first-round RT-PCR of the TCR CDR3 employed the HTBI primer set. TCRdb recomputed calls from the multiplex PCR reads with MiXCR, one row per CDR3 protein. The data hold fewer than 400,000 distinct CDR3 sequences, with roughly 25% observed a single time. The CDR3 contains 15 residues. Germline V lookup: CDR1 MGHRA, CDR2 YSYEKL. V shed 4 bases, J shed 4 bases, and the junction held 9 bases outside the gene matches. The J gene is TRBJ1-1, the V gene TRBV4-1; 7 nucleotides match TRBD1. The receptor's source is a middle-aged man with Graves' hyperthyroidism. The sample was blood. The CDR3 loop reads CASSRGGQGGTEAFF. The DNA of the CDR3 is TGCGCCAGCAGCCGAGGGGGCCAGGGAGGCACTGAAGCTTTCTTT.